This TCR beta chain was recovered during a study of T cells in women clearing cervical HPV infection. Study at large: Case blood drawn at lesion detection; control blood after infection cleared.

The protocol was immunoSEQ multiplex PCR, while the TCRdb copy is restricted to in-frame clones and leaves out a portion. The sample data list nearly 20,000 clones. The clonotype was recovered from a woman between 18 and 70 years old with a cervical HPV16 infection that either progressed to CIN3+ or cleared (not recorded which). Sequenced input: blood buffy coat.

The CDR3 sequence: CSAVGDTGRWVGGSTDTQYF. The CDR3 bases that were read are TGCAGTGCTGTTGGAGATACAGGGAGATGGGTAGGAGGTTCCACAGATACG. The rearrangement joins TRBV20-1 to TRBJ2-3, with D perhaps TRBD1 (6 bases). The sequence runs out 3 residues before the end of the CDR3; the remainder is reconstructed from the germline J gene. The germline CDR1 and CDR2 sequences are DFQATT and SNEGSKA (reference sequence). The CDR3 sequence is 20 residues long. Trimming took 5 bases from V and 2 from J, leaving 32 bases between them.